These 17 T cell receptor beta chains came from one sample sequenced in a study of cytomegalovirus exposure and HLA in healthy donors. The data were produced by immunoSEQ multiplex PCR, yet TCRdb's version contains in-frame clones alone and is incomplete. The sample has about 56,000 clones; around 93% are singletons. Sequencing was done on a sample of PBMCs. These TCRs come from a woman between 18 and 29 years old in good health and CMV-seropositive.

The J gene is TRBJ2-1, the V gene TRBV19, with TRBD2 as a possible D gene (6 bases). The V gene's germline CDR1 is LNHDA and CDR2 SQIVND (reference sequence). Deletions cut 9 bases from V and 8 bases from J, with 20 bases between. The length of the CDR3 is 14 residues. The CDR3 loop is CASRRAGGIHEQFF. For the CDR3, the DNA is TGTGCCAGCCGGAGGGCGGGTGGGATCCATGAGCAGTTCTTC. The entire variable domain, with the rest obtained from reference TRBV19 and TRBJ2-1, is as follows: DGGITQSPKYLFRKEGQNVTLSCEQNLNHDAMYWYRQDPGQGLRLIYYSQIVNDFQKGDIAEGYSVSREKKESFPLTVTSAQKNPTAFYLCASRRAGGIHEQFFGPGTRLTVL.

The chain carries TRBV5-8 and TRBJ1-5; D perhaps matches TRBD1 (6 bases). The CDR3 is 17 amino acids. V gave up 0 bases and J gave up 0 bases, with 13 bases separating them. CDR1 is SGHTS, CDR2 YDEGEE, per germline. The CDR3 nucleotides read TGTGCCAGCAGCTTGGTCAGACAGGCAAATAGCAATCAGCCCCAGCATTTT. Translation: CASSLVRQANSNQPQHF.

The CDR3 reads CASSRVIGNQPQHF. CDR3 nucleotides: TGTGCCAGCTCGCGGGTAATTGGCAATCAGCCCCAGCATTTT. V and J are TRBV2 and TRBJ1-5; D is unresolved. CDR1 is SNHLY and CDR2 is FYNNEI in the germline V gene. The length of the CDR3 is 14 residues. V shed 8 bases and J shed 2 bases, with 13 bases lying between them.

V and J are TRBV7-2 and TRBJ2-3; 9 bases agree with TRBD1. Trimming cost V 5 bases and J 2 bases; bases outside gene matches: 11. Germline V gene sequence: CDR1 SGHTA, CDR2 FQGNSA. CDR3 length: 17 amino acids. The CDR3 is CASSMGQGYAPTDTQYF. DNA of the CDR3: TGTGCCAGCAGCATGGGACAGGGCTACGCGCCCACAGATACGCAGTATTTT.

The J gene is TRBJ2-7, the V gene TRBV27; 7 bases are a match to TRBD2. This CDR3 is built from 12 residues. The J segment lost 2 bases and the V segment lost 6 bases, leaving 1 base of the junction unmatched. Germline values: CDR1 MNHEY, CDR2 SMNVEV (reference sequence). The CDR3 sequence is CASRGGTYEQYF. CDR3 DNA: TGTGCCAGCAGGGGGGGGACCTACGAGCAGTACTTC.

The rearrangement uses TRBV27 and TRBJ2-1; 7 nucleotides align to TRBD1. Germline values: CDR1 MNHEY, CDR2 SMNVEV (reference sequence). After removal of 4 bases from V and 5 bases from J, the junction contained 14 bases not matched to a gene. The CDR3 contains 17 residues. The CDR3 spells CASSSWADRAGNNEQFF. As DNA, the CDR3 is TGTGCCAGCAGTTCCTGGGCCGACAGGGCGGGCAACAATGAGCAGTTCTTC.

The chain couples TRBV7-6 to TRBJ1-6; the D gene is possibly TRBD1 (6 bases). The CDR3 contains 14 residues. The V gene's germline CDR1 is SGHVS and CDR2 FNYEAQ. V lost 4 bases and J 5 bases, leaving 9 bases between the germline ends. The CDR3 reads CASSSGQNNSPLHF. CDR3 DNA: TGTGCCAGCAGCTCAGGACAGAATAATTCACCCCTCCACTTT.

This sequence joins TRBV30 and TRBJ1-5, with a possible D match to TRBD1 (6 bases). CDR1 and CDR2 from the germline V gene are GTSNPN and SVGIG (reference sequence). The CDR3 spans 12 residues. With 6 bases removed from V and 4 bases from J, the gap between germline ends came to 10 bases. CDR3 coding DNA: TGTGCCTGTATGCAGGGGAATCAGCCCCAGCATTTT. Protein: CACMQGNQPQHF.

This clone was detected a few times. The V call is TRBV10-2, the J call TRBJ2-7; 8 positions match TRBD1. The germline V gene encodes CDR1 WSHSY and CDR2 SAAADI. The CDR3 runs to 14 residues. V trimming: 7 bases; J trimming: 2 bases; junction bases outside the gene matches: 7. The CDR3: CASKDRGKAYEQYF. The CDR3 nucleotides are TGCGCCAGCAAAGACAGGGGTAAAGCCTACGAGCAGTACTTC.

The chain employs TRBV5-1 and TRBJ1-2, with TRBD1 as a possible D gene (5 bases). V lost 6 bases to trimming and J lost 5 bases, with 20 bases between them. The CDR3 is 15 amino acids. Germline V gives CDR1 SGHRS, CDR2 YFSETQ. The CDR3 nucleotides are TGCGCCAGCACCATTGGGGCAGGAGTGGCTTATGGCTACACCTTC. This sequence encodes CASTIGAGVAYGYTF.

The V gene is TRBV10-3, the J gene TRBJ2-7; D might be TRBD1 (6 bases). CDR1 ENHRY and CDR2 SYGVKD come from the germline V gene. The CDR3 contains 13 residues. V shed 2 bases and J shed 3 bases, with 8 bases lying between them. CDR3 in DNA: TGTGCCATCAGTGAGATACAGGGCTACGAGCAGTACTTC. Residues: CAISEIQGYEQYF.

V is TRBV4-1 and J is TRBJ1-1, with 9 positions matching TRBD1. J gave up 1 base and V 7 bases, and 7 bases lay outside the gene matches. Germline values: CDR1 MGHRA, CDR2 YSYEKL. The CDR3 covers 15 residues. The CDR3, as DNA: TGCGCCAGCAACTACAGGGGGCAGGGGAACACTGAAGCTTTCTTT. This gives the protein CASNYRGQGNTEAFF.

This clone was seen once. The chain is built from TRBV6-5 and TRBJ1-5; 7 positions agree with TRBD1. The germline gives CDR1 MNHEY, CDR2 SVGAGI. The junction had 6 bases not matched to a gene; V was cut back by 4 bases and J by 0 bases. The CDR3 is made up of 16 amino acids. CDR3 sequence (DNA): TGTGCCAGCAGTTTTATGGACAGGTATAGCAATCAGCCCCAGCATTTT. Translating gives CASSFMDRYSNQPQHF.

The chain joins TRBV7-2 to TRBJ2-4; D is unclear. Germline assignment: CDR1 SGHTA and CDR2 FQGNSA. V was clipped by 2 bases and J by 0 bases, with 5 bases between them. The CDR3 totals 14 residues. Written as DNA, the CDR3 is TGTGCCAGCAGCTTATTACTAGCCAAAAACATTCAGTACTTC. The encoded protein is CASSLLLAKNIQYF.

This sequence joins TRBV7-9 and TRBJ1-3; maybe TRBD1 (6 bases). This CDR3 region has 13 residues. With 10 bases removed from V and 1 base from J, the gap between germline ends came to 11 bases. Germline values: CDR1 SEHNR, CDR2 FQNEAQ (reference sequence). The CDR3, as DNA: TGTGCCACCGGGACATCGTCTGGAAACACCATATATTTT. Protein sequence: CATGTSSGNTIYF.

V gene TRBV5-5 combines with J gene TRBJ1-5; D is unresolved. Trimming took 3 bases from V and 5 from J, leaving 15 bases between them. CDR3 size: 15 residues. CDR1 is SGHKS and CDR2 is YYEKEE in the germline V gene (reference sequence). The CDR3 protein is CASSSGVAVYQPQHF. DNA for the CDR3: TGTGCCAGCAGCTCTGGAGTGGCAGTGTATCAGCCCCAGCATTTT. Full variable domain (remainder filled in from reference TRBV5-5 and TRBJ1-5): DAGVTQSPTHLIKTRGQQVTLRCSPISGHKSVSWYQQVLGQGPQFIFQYYEKEERGRGNFPDRFSARQFPNYSSELNVNALLLGDSALYLCASSSGVAVYQPQHFGDGTRLSIL.

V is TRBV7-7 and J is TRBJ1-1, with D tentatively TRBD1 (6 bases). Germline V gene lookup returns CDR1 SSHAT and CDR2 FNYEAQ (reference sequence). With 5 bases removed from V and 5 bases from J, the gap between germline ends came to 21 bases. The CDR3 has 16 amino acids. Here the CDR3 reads CASSPVIGQRGTEAFF. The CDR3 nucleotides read TGTGCCAGCAGCCCGGTAATAGGACAGCGAGGAACTGAAGCTTTCTTT.